Listed below are T cell receptor beta chains from one sample, sequenced in a study of CD8 T cells in ankylosing spondylitis. One entry per CDR3 protein, called by TCRdb with MiXCR from the 5' RACE reads. This sample has roughly 150,000 distinct CDR3 sequences; 9.8% occur once, and the top ten carry about 14%. Sequencing was done on a sample of blood, either unsorted or a sorted T cell fraction (not recorded which). The source of these receptors is a female donor with ankylosing spondylitis or in good health (not recorded which). Each CDR3 is given with its conserved first and last residue. The D gene is left open where the match is weak. The size of a clone is reported for some rows only, either as once, few or many, or as a class for expanded clones.

j_call | d_call | v_call | cdr3_length | clone_size | cdr3_nt | cdr3_aa
TRBJ2-2 | TRBD1 | TRBV27 | 14 | few | TGTGCCAGCAGTTTAGGGACAGGGTTGGGGGAGCTGTTTTTT | CASSLGTGLGELFF
TRBJ1-1 | TRBD1 | TRBV12-3/TRBV12-4 | 14 | many | TGTGCCAGCAGTTTGTCGACAGGGGGAACTGAAGCTTTCTTT | CASSLSTGGTEAFF
TRBJ2-2 | - | TRBV20-1 | 16 | few | TGCAGTGCTAGAGAGTTCCAGCGGAAATACACCGGGGAGCTGTTTTTT | CSAREFQRKYTGELFF
TRBJ2-3 | TRBD1 | TRBV30 | 14 | few | TGTGCCTGGAGTGTAGGACAGGGGACAGATACGCAGTATTTT | CAWSVGQGTDTQYF
TRBJ2-1 | TRBD2 | TRBV5-5 | 17 | - | TGTGCCAGCAGCTTGGGGACTAGCGTGCTAGCGGGCGATGAGCAGTTCTTC | CASSLGTSVLAGDEQFF
TRBJ2-1 | TRBD2 | TRBV20-1 | 15 | - | TGCAGTGCTAGGGACCTAGCGACTAGCGGAAATGAGCAGTTCTTC | CSARDLATSGNEQFF
TRBJ2-7 | - | TRBV29-1 | 12 | many | TGCAGCGTCGTCGGACAGTCCTACGAGCAGTACTTC | CSVVGQSYEQYF
TRBJ2-3 | - | TRBV4-1 | 14 | - | TGCGCCAGCAGCCAAGTTTGGGGTACAGATACGCAGTATTTT | CASSQVWGTDTQYF
TRBJ1-2 | - | TRBV6-5 | 11 | - | TGTGCCAGCGGGGACCACTATGGCTACACCTTC | CASGDHYGYTF
TRBJ2-3 | - | TRBV14 | 13 | few | TGTGCCAGCAGTCACTTAGAAACAGATACGCAGTATTTT | CASSHLETDTQYF
TRBJ2-1 | TRBD2 | TRBV14 | 16 | few | TGTGCCAGCAGCCTTAGCGGGGGCCTCACCTACAATGAGCAGTTCTTC | CASSLSGGLTYNEQFF
TRBJ2-2 | - | TRBV19 | 14 | many | TGTGCCAGTGAAGACAGGGAGGTAACCGGGGAGCTGTTTTTT | CASEDREVTGELFF
TRBJ1-2 | - | TRBV7-9 | 16 | many | TGTGCCAGCAGCCCCATCCGGGACAAGTCGAACTATGGCTACACCTTC | CASSPIRDKSNYGYTF
TRBJ2-7 | TRBD2 | TRBV9 | 17 | few | TGTGCCAGCAGCGCGGGTCAAGGAGCTAGCGGGACCTACGAGCAGTACTTC | CASSAGQGASGTYEQYF
TRBJ2-2 | - | TRBV15 | 15 | few | TGTGCCACCAGCAGCGGGGTGCTGAACACCGGGGAGCTGTTTTTT | CATSSGVLNTGELFF
TRBJ2-5 | - | TRBV30 | 12 | few | TGTGCCTGGACCCCCGGAGAAGAGACCCAGTACTTC | CAWTPGEETQYF
TRBJ2-5 | - | TRBV20-1 | 13 | many | TGCAGTGCTACCCGGACTCGACGAGAGACCCAGTACTTC | CSATRTRRETQYF
TRBJ2-7 | TRBD2 | TRBV19 | 14 | - | TGTGCCAGTACGACTAGCGGGAGCTCCTACGAGCAGTACTTC | CASTTSGSSYEQYF
TRBJ2-1 | - | TRBV24-1 | 14 | many | TGTGCCACCAGTGGCGCGGGAATGAACAATGAGCAGTTCTTC | CATSGAGMNNEQFF
TRBJ2-3 | TRBD2 | TRBV11-2 | 18 | - | TGTGCCAGCAGCTTAGGGGCGTCATGGGGCGGGAGGATAGATACGCAGTATTTT | CASSLGASWGGRIDTQYF
TRBJ2-3 | TRBD2 | TRBV4-1 | 14 | - | TGCGCCAGCAGTGGAGCTAGCGGGGCTTATACGCAGTATTTT | CASSGASGAYTQYF
TRBJ2-1 | - | TRBV27 | 13 | few | TGTGCCAGCAGTTCCCCCGGATACAATGAGCAGTTCTTC | CASSSPGYNEQFF
TRBJ2-1 | TRBD1 | TRBV20-1 | 14 | few | TGCAGTGCGGCCGGGACAGGGAGCCCCAATGAGCAGTTCTTC | CSAAGTGSPNEQFF
TRBJ2-1 | TRBD1 | TRBV10-1 | 16 | - | TGCGCCAGCAGTGACAGGGGGCGCCGGGAGTTCAATGAGCAGTTCTTC | CASSDRGRREFNEQFF
TRBJ2-1 | TRBD2 | TRBV5-1 | 17 | many | TGCGCCAGCAGCTTAGAACCGGGACTAGTAAGGGGCAATGAGCAGTTCTTC | CASSLEPGLVRGNEQFF
TRBJ2-7 | TRBD1 | TRBV29-1 | 15 | - | TGCAGCGCCAGATCCCGGGACAGACTTCGTTACGAGCAGTACTTC | CSARSRDRLRYEQYF
TRBJ2-2 | TRBD2 | TRBV27 | 15 | many | TGTGCCAGCAGTTTTGGGGGGGGGAACACCGGGGAGCTGTTTTTT | CASSFGGGNTGELFF
TRBJ1-1 | - | TRBV9 | 14 | few | TGTGCCAGCAGCGCCGGGATTAAGAACACTGAAGCTTTCTTT | CASSAGIKNTEAFF
TRBJ1-1 | TRBD1 | TRBV28 | 16 | - | TGTGCCAGCAGTTTTCCACGACAGGGGGCGAACACTGAAGCTTTCTTT | CASSFPRQGANTEAFF
TRBJ2-1 | TRBD2 | TRBV4-3 | 17 | - | TGCGCCAGCAGCCAAGATGAGATCCCGGGGGGTCACAATGAGCAGTTCTTC | CASSQDEIPGGHNEQFF
TRBJ2-1 | - | TRBV6-1 | 15 | - | TGTGCCAGCAGTGAAAAAGTGGGGGCTAGCGGAATCAAGTTCTTC | CASSEKVGASGIKFF
TRBJ1-1 | - | TRBV13 | 16 | many | TGTGCCAGCAGCTTAGGCCTTACAGGGATGAACACTGAAGCTTTCTTT | CASSLGLTGMNTEAFF
TRBJ1-5 | - | TRBV5-1 | 13 | - | TGCGCCAGCAGCTGGGCGGGCAAGCCGCCCCAGCATTTT | CASSWAGKPPQHF
TRBJ1-2 | TRBD1 | TRBV27 | 17 | many | TGTGCCAGCAGTTTATTCACCCCGGACAGGCTAAACTATGGCTACACCTTC | CASSLFTPDRLNYGYTF
TRBJ2-1 | - | TRBV4-1 | 13 | few | TGCGCCAGCAGCCAAGACGGGATCAATGAGCAGTTCTTC | CASSQDGINEQFF
TRBJ1-1 | - | TRBV18 | 13 | few | TGTGCCAGCTCACCAGCGTCAGGGAGGGAAGCTTTCTTT | CASSPASGREAFF
TRBJ2-1 | TRBD1 | TRBV12-3/TRBV12-4 | 14 | few | TGTGCCAGCAGTTTTCGACAGGGGGCAGGTGAGCAGTTCTTC | CASSFRQGAGEQFF
TRBJ2-6 | - | TRBV28 | 16 | - | TGTGCCAGCAGTCCCGTCGGGAGCTCTGGGGCCAACGTCCTGACTTTC | CASSPVGSSGANVLTF
TRBJ1-4 | - | TRBV28 | 13 | - | TGTGCCAGCAGTCGTTCAACTAATGAAAAACTGTTTTTT | CASSRSTNEKLFF
TRBJ2-3 | - | TRBV9 | 12 | few | TGTGCCAGCAGCGGGGTGATGGAGACGCAGTATTTT | CASSGVMETQYF
TRBJ2-1 | TRBD2 | TRBV20-1 | 17 | - | TGCAGTGCCGGCCTGGTAGCGGGAGATAGGGCCTACAATGAGCAGTTCTTC | CSAGLVAGDRAYNEQFF
TRBJ2-3 | TRBD1 | TRBV10-2 | 14 | - | TGCGCCAGCAGCACGGGACAGGGAACAGATACGCAGTATTTT | CASSTGQGTDTQYF
TRBJ1-2 | TRBD1 | TRBV5-1 | 15 | - | TGCGCCAGCAGCCTCCTCCCAGGGGGAGTCTATGGCTACACCTTC | CASSLLPGGVYGYTF
TRBJ2-1 | - | TRBV20-1 | 12 | few | TGCAGTGCTAGTGGACTCTACAATGAGCAGTTCTTC | CSASGLYNEQFF
TRBJ2-7 | TRBD2 | TRBV20-1 | 15 | few | TGCAGTGCTAGAACAACCGGGACTAGTCTCCTCGAGCAGTACTTC | CSARTTGTSLLEQYF
TRBJ2-1 | - | TRBV4-3 | 16 | many | TGCGCCAGCAGCCAAGGGGGGCGTGACACCTACAATGAGCAGTTCTTC | CASSQGGRDTYNEQFF
TRBJ2-7 | TRBD1 | TRBV3-1 | 14 | many | TGTGCCAGCAGCCAAGGGGACAGTTACTACGAGCAGTACTTC | CASSQGDSYYEQYF
TRBJ2-1 | TRBD2 | TRBV6-2/TRBV6-3 | 19 | few | TGTGCCAGCAGTCCATATTACTCCCTTAATAGCGGGAGGATCGGTGAGCAGTTCTTC | CASSPYYSLNSGRIGEQFF
TRBJ2-7 | TRBD1 | TRBV25-1 | 15 | many | TGTGCCAGCAGTGAGTCGGGGACAGGTGGGAACGAGCAGTACTTC | CASSESGTGGNEQYF
TRBJ2-2 | TRBD2 | TRBV10-3 | 14 | many | TGTGCCATCAGTGGGGGACTAGCACCGGGGGAGCTGTTTTTT | CAISGGLAPGELFF
TRBJ1-1 | - | TRBV27 | 12 | few | TGTGCCAGCAGTTATACGGACGGTGAAGCTTTCTTT | CASSYTDGEAFF
TRBJ1-5 | TRBD1 | TRBV2 | 15 | many | TGTGCCAGCAGTGACAGGGGGGTGGGCAATCAGCCCCAGCATTTT | CASSDRGVGNQPQHF
TRBJ2-1 | - | TRBV7-3 | 14 | few | TGTGCCAGCAGCTTGGTTAGCTCCTACAATGAGCAGTTCTTC | CASSLVSSYNEQFF
TRBJ2-1 | - | TRBV9 | 13 | few | TGTGCCAGCAGCGGGAACCTAAACAATGAGCAGTTCTTC | CASSGNLNNEQFF
TRBJ1-5 | - | TRBV20-1 | 13 | - | TGCAGTGCTATTCGGACAAATGATCAGCCCCAGCATTTT | CSAIRTNDQPQHF
TRBJ2-2 | TRBD1 | TRBV10-2 | 14 | - | TGCGCCAGCAGCGTTGAAGGGGGCTCGGGGGAGCTGTTTTTT | CASSVEGGSGELFF
TRBJ2-5 | - | TRBV10-3 | 14 | - | TGTGCCATCAAAGAGGCTGGACGGCAAGAGACCCAGTACTTC | CAIKEAGRQETQYF